This entry concerns a single T cell receptor beta chain. Trimming pared 2 bases from V and 0 bases from J, leaving 8 bases between. Germline values: CDR1 SGHTA, CDR2 FQGNSA. CDR3 length equals 14 residues. The assay was immunoSEQ multiplex PCR, and TCRdb's table has in-frame clones only and misses some. This sample has roughly 130,000 clones, with around 90% found just once. This specimen comes from a study of T cell responses to AZD1222 COVID-19 vaccine. Sequenced material: peripheral blood, taken on day 0 of AZD1222 vaccination. This TCR came from an adult in good health. This rearrangement joins TRBV7-2 to TRBJ2-7; possible D gene TRBD2, 5 bases. The CDR3: CASSLQRSSYEQYF. CDR3 bases: TGTGCCAGCAGCTTACAGCGGAGCTCCTACGAGCAGTACTTC. Together with reference TRBV7-2 and TRBJ2-7, the CDR3 gives the full variable domain: GAGVSQSPSNKVTEKGKDVELRCDPISGHTALYWYRQSLGQGLEFLIYFQGNSAPDKSGLPSDRFSAERTGGSVSTLTIQRTQQEDSAVYLCASSLQRSSYEQYFGPGTRLTVT.